The source of this T cell receptor (beta chain) is a study of cytomegalovirus exposure and HLA in healthy donors. Whole-study results and caveats: Researchers catalogued under 200 TCR beta chains as cytomegalovirus-associated. Upon later analysis, HLA-associated TCR beta chains proved more clonally expanded than other, equally common chains. In a later analysis, 15,000 to 20,000 TCR beta sequences were associated with HLA alleles at 0.05 false discovery rate.

A remark on this clone: Its antigen is unknown.

The study ran its PCR with 60 Vbeta and 13 Jbeta primers. TCRdb's copy holds only in-frame clones and misses some; the assay was immunoSEQ multiplex PCR. The table has approximately 160,000 clones, approximately 80% seen once; the top ten hold roughly 9.7%. Germline lookup yields CDR1 SEHNR and CDR2 FQNEAQ (reference sequence). The CDR3 extends over 15 amino acids. V shed 5 bases, J shed 1 base, and the junction held 6 bases outside the gene matches. The TCR sequence derives from a young man in good health and CMV-seropositive. Sequencing was carried out using PBMCs. V and J are TRBV7-9 and TRBJ1-1, with 8 bases lining up with TRBD1. The CDR3 region is CASSPRTGTNTEAFF. The CDR3 DNA sequence: TGTGCCAGCAGCCCGCGGACAGGGACGAACACTGAAGCTTTCTTT.